The sequence of this T cell receptor (beta chain) was determined in a study of long-term antiretroviral therapy in people with HIV. In the United States, treatment was given to all participants with HIV. Researchers ran immunoSEQ v3.0 at survey level. This table comes from immunoSEQ multiplex PCR, and its TCRdb copy is limited to in-frame clones, with some not included. Of 25,000 to 35,000 clones listed, more than 60% are singletons. Study results and limitations: Pre-ART expanded clones dominated the repertoire at every time point.

As regards this clone: Its target is not known.

Germline CDR1 and CDR2: MGHRA and YSYEKL. V was pared by 1 base and J by 0 bases, with 6 bases between. The CDR3 has 15 residues. Sequencing was performed on unsorted PBMCs, taken 3.1 years after starting antiretroviral therapy. The TCR originated in a woman aged 45-59 years with HIV. This chain uses TRBV4-1 with TRBJ1-4; D call uncertain. CDR3 sequence (DNA): TGCGCCAGCAGCCAAGTTGAGGCAACTAATGAAAAACTGTTTTTT. Translated, it gives CASSQVEATNEKLFF.